The rows below give T cell receptor beta chains drawn from one sample of a study of T-cell memory formation after mild COVID-19. TCRdb re-analysed the 5' RACE reads in MiXCR, keeping a single row per CDR3 protein. Found here are fewer than 200,000 distinct CDR3 sequences, about 22% of them singletons; the top ten hold 20% to 25%. The sequencing sample was made of PBMCs or a T cell subset sorted from them (not recorded which). All receptors derive from an adult woman who had mild COVID-19 (a few samples of this study predate the infection). Cell type and time point are not known. CDR3s include the opening cysteine and the closing phenylalanine or tryptophan. The D gene is left open where the match is weak. The size of a clone is reported for some rows only, either as once, few or many, or as a class for expanded clones.

v_gene	abundance	j_gene	d_gene	CDR3nt	CDR3aa
TRBV5-6	-	TRBJ2-1	TRBD2	TGTGCCAGCAGACCGACCCTGGGAGGGTGGAATGAGCAGTTCTTC	CASRPTLGGWNEQFF
TRBV29-1	few	TRBJ2-1	-	TGCAGCGTTGAACCCGGGACCTACAATGAGCAGTTCTTC	CSVEPGTYNEQFF
TRBV18	-	TRBJ2-6	-	TGTGCCAGCTCACCAAAGGCAGTTACACTCTTCTCTGGGGCCAACGTCCTGACTTTC	CASSPKAVTLFSGANVLTF
TRBV5-1	few	TRBJ2-1	TRBD2	TGCGCCAGCAGTGATCATGGCGGGGGAAACTACAATGAGCAGTTCTTC	CASSDHGGGNYNEQFF
TRBV12-3/TRBV12-4	few	TRBJ1-1	TRBD1	TGTGCCAGCAGTGGTCCGGGACAGGGGGCGAAGAGTTCTGAAGCTTTCTTT	CASSGPGQGAKSSEAFF
TRBV5-6	few	TRBJ2-3	-	TGTGCCACCGCACCCCAGGGTAACACAGATACGCAGTATTTT	CATAPQGNTDTQYF
TRBV5-6	-	TRBJ1-1	-	TGTGCCAGCAGCTTGGTTAGGGAGGGCACTGAAGCTTTCTTT	CASSLVREGTEAFF
TRBV5-4	few	TRBJ2-7	-	TGTGCCAGCAGCTCGGAAGGAGAGCAGTACTTC	CASSSEGEQYF
TRBV7-2	few	TRBJ2-7	-	TGTGCCAGCAGCACCGAGGGATATGGCTCCTACGAGCAGTACTTC	CASSTEGYGSYEQYF
TRBV4-1	-	TRBJ1-2	-	TGCGCCAGCAGCCAAGCCGACACCTATGGCTACACCTTC	CASSQADTYGYTF
TRBV3-1	once	TRBJ2-5	TRBD2	TGTGCCAGCAGCCCCTGGACTAGCGGGAGAGCCTTCCAAGAGACCCAGTACTTC	CASSPWTSGRAFQETQYF
TRBV7-9	-	TRBJ1-4	TRBD1	TGTGCCAGCAGCGCTGACAGGGTGGACGAAAAACTGTTTTTT	CASSADRVDEKLFF
TRBV12-3/TRBV12-4	few	TRBJ2-1	TRBD2	TGTGCCAGCAGTTTCGGCGGGAGTGGTGTAAATGAGCAGTTCTTC	CASSFGGSGVNEQFF
TRBV7-9	-	TRBJ2-1	-	TGTGCCAGCAGCGCAAAGGGGGGTCAGTTCTTC	CASSAKGGQFF
TRBV4-3	many	TRBJ2-2	-	TGCGCCAGCAGCCAAGATGAGGGAGACAACACCGGGGAGCTGTTTTTT	CASSQDEGDNTGELFF
TRBV9	few	TRBJ2-1	TRBD2	TGTGCCAGCAGCGGTAGCGGGACTCCCTCTAGAAATGAGCAGTTCTTC	CASSGSGTPSRNEQFF
TRBV7-9	-	TRBJ2-5	TRBD2	TGTGCCAGCAGCGAAACTAGCGGGAGGAACCAAGAGACCCAGTACTTC	CASSETSGRNQETQYF
TRBV29-1	-	TRBJ2-7	-	TGCAGCGTGGAGGCAGACTCCTACGAGCAGTACTTC	CSVEADSYEQYF
TRBV6-5	-	TRBJ1-2	TRBD1	TGTGCCGGCCCGAGGGGGCGAATGGCCCTCTATGGCTACACCTTC	CAGPRGRMALYGYTF
TRBV29-1	-	TRBJ2-1	TRBD2	TGCAGCGTTGACGGGACTAGCGGGAGTTCCTACAATGAGCAGTTCTTC	CSVDGTSGSSYNEQFF
TRBV27	-	TRBJ1-2	-	TGTGCCAGCAGTTTATCGGCGGCAGGGCCTCCCTACTATGGCTACACCTTC	CASSLSAAGPPYYGYTF
TRBV7-2	-	TRBJ2-7	-	TGTGCCAGCCGAACGACTAGGGCCTACGAGCAGTACTTC	CASRTTRAYEQYF
TRBV6-1	-	TRBJ1-4	-	TGTGCCACTACGATTGACAGCTTTAATGAAAAACTGTTTTTT	CATTIDSFNEKLFF
TRBV30	-	TRBJ2-2	TRBD2	TGTGCCTGGGATAGCGGGAGCGGAACCGGGGAGCTGTTTTTT	CAWDSGSGTGELFF
TRBV7-9	-	TRBJ2-1	-	TGTGCCGGCGGGGAGGCCGCGCTTAATGAGCAGTTCTTC	CAGGEAALNEQFF
TRBV20-1	few	TRBJ2-2	TRBD1	TGCAGTGCTAGAGAGGACAGGGGGAACACCGGGGAGCTGTTTTTT	CSAREDRGNTGELFF
TRBV7-9	-	TRBJ1-2	-	TGTGCCAGCAGCTCTTACCGGGATCTGGGAGGCTACACCTTC	CASSSYRDLGGYTF
TRBV11-2	few	TRBJ1-5	-	TGTGCCAGCAGCTTAGGGAGGGTTCAGCCCCAGCATTTT	CASSLGRVQPQHF
TRBV5-6	many	TRBJ2-1	-	TGTGCCAGCAGCGCGGGTAGCAGTCTGGTTGAGCAGTTCTTC	CASSAGSSLVEQFF
TRBV7-9	few	TRBJ1-2	-	TGTGCCAGCAGCTTAAGCGAAGAGTGGTATGGCTACACCTTC	CASSLSEEWYGYTF
TRBV6-5	-	TRBJ1-1	-	TGTGCCAGCATCCCACCGGGTTCGGAAGCTTTCTTT	CASIPPGSEAFF
TRBV7-9	-	TRBJ1-1	-	TGTGCCAGCAGCCCGATACAGGGTAACACTGAAGCTTTCTTT	CASSPIQGNTEAFF
TRBV24-1	-	TRBJ1-1	TRBD1	TGTGCCACCAGTGGGACAGGGGTCTCAAAAGCTTTCTTT	CATSGTGVSKAFF
TRBV7-9	-	TRBJ2-1	-	TGTGCCAGCAGCTCGAATACTAAAGCGCCCTACAATGAGCAGTTCTTC	CASSSNTKAPYNEQFF
TRBV6-5	-	TRBJ1-1	TRBD1	TGTGCCAGCAGTTCGCGCCTGGGACAGGGGGGAACTGAAGCTTTCTTT	CASSSRLGQGGTEAFF
TRBV29-1	-	TRBJ1-2	TRBD1	TGCAGCGTTGAAAGTAGGGACAGGAACTATGGCTACACCTTC	CSVESRDRNYGYTF
TRBV7-2	-	TRBJ2-7	TRBD2	TGTGCCAGCAGCTCGGGACTAGCGGGATTCAACGAGCAGTACTTC	CASSSGLAGFNEQYF
TRBV15	-	TRBJ2-1	-	TGTGCCACCAGTCCCTGGGTGAGCTCCTACAATGAGCAGTTCTTC	CATSPWVSSYNEQFF
TRBV12-3/TRBV12-4	-	TRBJ2-5	-	TGTGCCAGCAGTTTTAGAGGTTCGTTAGAGACCCAGTACTTC	CASSFRGSLETQYF
TRBV29-1	few	TRBJ2-5	TRBD2	TGCAGCGTTGAAGATTGGCACCTTCTGGACGGGGGGTACCAAGAGACCCAGTACTTC	CSVEDWHLLDGGYQETQYF
TRBV20-1	-	TRBJ2-5	TRBD2	TGCAGTGCTAGTATGACTAGCGCCTACCAAGAGACCCAGTACTTC	CSASMTSAYQETQYF